These T cell receptor beta chains were read from a single sample in a study of blood T cell repertoires in COVID-19. Libraries were prepared by immunoSEQ multiplex PCR; TCRdb keeps only in-frame clonotypes and omits some of them. The sample contains about 110,000 clones, around 82% of which appear only once. The sequenced sample was peripheral blood. All receptors come from a human donor in a cohort sampled during active or convalescent COVID-19. The CDR3 runs from the conserved cysteine through the conserved F or W. The D gene is left open where the match is weak. Some rows have no size entry. The others give once, few or many, or a class for an expanded clone.

DNA: TGTGCCAGCAGCTTAGCGCTAACGGGAGACTCCTACGAGCAGTACTTC
CDR3: CASSLALTGDSYEQYF
J: TRBJ2-7
D: .
V: TRBV7-8
size: .

DNA: TGTGCCAGCAGTGAAAGGGCAAGACTAGCCGGAGGGGAGCAGTACTTC
CDR3: CASSERARLAGGEQYF
J: TRBJ2-7
D: TRBD2
V: TRBV6-1
size: .

DNA: TGTGCCAGTAGTATGGACGGGAACTCCTACAATGAGCAGTTCTTC
CDR3: CASSMDGNSYNEQFF
J: TRBJ2-1
D: .
V: TRBV19
size: .

DNA: TGTGCCAGCAGTGAATGGGACAGGGGATTAACAGATACGCAGTATTTT
CDR3: CASSEWDRGLTDTQYF
J: TRBJ2-3
D: TRBD1
V: TRBV25-1
size: once

DNA: TGTGCCAGCAGCTTGGCCTGGGCAGGGAACTATGGCTACACCTTC
CDR3: CASSLAWAGNYGYTF
J: TRBJ1-2
D: .
V: TRBV5-5
size: .

DNA: TGTGCCAGTAGGTGGGACACCGGGAATCAGCCCCAGCATTTT
CDR3: CASRWDTGNQPQHF
J: TRBJ1-5
D: .
V: TRBV19
size: .

DNA: TGTGCCAGCAGCCCCCGTAGACTAGCGGGAGGGTACCAAGAGACCCAGTACTTC
CDR3: CASSPRRLAGGYQETQYF
J: TRBJ2-5
D: TRBD2
V: TRBV7-6
size: .

DNA: TGTGCCAGTAGTGAGAGAAGGGGAAACACTGAAGCTTTCTTT
CDR3: CASSERRGNTEAFF
J: TRBJ1-1
D: .
V: TRBV19
size: .

DNA: TGTGCCAGCAGCCAAGATGGGGTAGCGGGGGGCGACAATGAGCAGTTCTTC
CDR3: CASSQDGVAGGDNEQFF
J: TRBJ2-1
D: TRBD2
V: TRBV3-1/TRBV3-2
size: .

DNA: TGTGCCAGCAGCGCCGCCGGGACAGGGTACTACGAGCAGTACTTC
CDR3: CASSAAGTGYYEQYF
J: TRBJ2-7
D: TRBD1
V: TRBV28
size: .

DNA: TGTGCCTGGAGCCGGACTCGGGGCACTGAAGCTTTCTTT
CDR3: CAWSRTRGTEAFF
J: TRBJ1-1
D: .
V: TRBV30
size: .

DNA: TGTGCCACCAAAGGGGGGGGCCATAGCAATCAGCCCCAGCATTTT
CDR3: CATKGGGHSNQPQHF
J: TRBJ1-5
D: .
V: TRBV28
size: .

DNA: TGTGCCAGCAGCTTAACCGGCGGTAGGCATGAGCAGTTCTTC
CDR3: CASSLTGGRHEQFF
J: TRBJ2-1
D: .
V: TRBV7-9
size: .

DNA: TGTGCCAGCAGTTTTGTCGGGAATGAAAAACTGTTTTTT
CDR3: CASSFVGNEKLFF
J: TRBJ1-4
D: .
V: TRBV27
size: .

DNA: TGTGCCAGCAGCCAAGACCGGGACAGGGGGCTCTTTAAGGGAGCGGAGACCCAGTACTTC
CDR3: CASSQDRDRGLFKGAETQYF
J: TRBJ2-5
D: TRBD1
V: TRBV3-1/TRBV3-2
size: .

DNA: TGTGCCAGCAGTTACGGGGCGGGGGGACACGACGAGCAGTACTTC
CDR3: CASSYGAGGHDEQYF
J: TRBJ2-7
D: TRBD2
V: TRBV6-6
size: .

DNA: TGTGCCAGCAGCACATTTCGCGGACTCAATCGTGGCTACACCTTC
CDR3: CASSTFRGLNRGYTF
J: TRBJ1-2
D: .
V: TRBV11-2
size: .

DNA: TGTGCCAGCAGCCCACAGGGAACGAACACCGGGGAGCTGTTTTTT
CDR3: CASSPQGTNTGELFF
J: TRBJ2-2
D: .
V: TRBV9
size: .

DNA: TGCGCCAGCAGCTACCGACAGGGAGGAGAGACCCAGTACTTC
CDR3: CASSYRQGGETQYF
J: TRBJ2-5
D: .
V: TRBV5-1
size: .

DNA: TGTGCCACCAGCAGAGATTACAGCTATAATGAAAAACTGTTTTTT
CDR3: CATSRDYSYNEKLFF
J: TRBJ1-4
D: .
V: TRBV15
size: once

DNA: TGTGCCATCAGTGACTGGGGGGGCTTAAGAGAGACCCAGTACTTC
CDR3: CAISDWGGLRETQYF
J: TRBJ2-5
D: .
V: TRBV10-3
size: .

DNA: TGCGCCAGCAGCTTGGTCCACACGTACCAAGAGACCCAGTACTTC
CDR3: CASSLVHTYQETQYF
J: TRBJ2-5
D: .
V: TRBV5-1
size: .

DNA: TGCGCCAGCAGCCAAGGGGAGGGACAGGCGAGCTCTGGGGCCAACGTCCTGACTTTC
CDR3: CASSQGEGQASSGANVLTF
J: TRBJ2-6
D: .
V: TRBV4-1
size: .

DNA: TGTGCCAGTAATCTAGCGGGGGGCAGAGATACGCAGTATTTT
CDR3: CASNLAGGRDTQYF
J: TRBJ2-3
D: TRBD2
V: TRBV19
size: .